The sequence of this T cell receptor beta chain was determined in a study of beta chain features in type 1 diabetes. Study-wide points: There was a moderate but significant shortening of TCRB CDR3s in all four CD4+ subsets of Type 1 diabetes patients.

CDR3 size: 15 residues. The junction had 5 bases not matched to a gene; V was cut back by 3 bases and J by 5 bases. Germline-derived CDR1 and CDR2 are SGHTA and FQGNSA. Purities in excess of 95% were seen in all sorted populations. A word on this clone: Its antigen remains unidentified.

TCRB transcripts that were expressed got sequenced, as all of the isolated RNA had been reverse transcribed. Naive, central memory and regulatory T cell samples produced a mean of around 4 million reads. The repertoire was sequenced with immunoSEQ multiplex PCR; TCRdb's copy has only in-frame clones and lacks some. The sample has 600,000 to 700,000 clones, around an eighth seen once. This sequence joins TRBV7-2 and TRBJ2-1; 9 positions match TRBD2. The specimen sequenced was naive CD4+ T cells from blood. The source is a young man with type 1 diabetes. The CDR3 sequence: CASSFGSGGHNEQFF. For the CDR3, the DNA is TGTGCCAGCAGCTTTGGTAGCGGGGGCCACAATGAGCAGTTCTTC.